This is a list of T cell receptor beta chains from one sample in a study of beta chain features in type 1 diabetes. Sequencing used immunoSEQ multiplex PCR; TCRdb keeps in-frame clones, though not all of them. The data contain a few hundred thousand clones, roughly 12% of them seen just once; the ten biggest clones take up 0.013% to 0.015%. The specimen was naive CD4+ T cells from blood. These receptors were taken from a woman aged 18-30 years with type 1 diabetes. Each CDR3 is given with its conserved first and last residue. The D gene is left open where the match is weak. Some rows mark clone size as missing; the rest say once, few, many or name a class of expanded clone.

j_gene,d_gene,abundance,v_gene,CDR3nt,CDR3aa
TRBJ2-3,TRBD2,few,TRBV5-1,TGCGCCAGCAGCTTGGCGGGAGGGCCGCGCACCCTGGATACGCAGTATTTT,CASSLAGGPRTLDTQYF
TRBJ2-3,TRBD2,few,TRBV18,TGTGCCAGCTCACCTAGCGGGGCTGGAGATACGCAGTATTTT,CASSPSGAGDTQYF
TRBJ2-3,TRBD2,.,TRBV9,TGTGCCAGCAGGGCGGGAGTGGGCACAGATACGCAGTATTTT,CASRAGVGTDTQYF
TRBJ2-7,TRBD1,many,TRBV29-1,TGCAGCGGTAGACAGGGTCACGAGCAGTACTTC,CSGRQGHEQYF
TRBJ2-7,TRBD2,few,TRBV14,TGTGCCAGCAGCCAACGACTAGCGGGAGTCGAGCAGTACTTC,CASSQRLAGVEQYF
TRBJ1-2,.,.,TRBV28,TGTGCCAGCAGTTCGCAGGCAAACTATGGCTACACCTTC,CASSSQANYGYTF
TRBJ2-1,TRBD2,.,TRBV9,TGTGCCAGCAGCGAAACTAGCGGGAGAGGTGAGCAGTTCTTC,CASSETSGRGEQFF
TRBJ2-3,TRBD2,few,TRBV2,TGTGCCAGCAGTGGGCCCGGCGGGGGAACAGATACGCAGTATTTT,CASSGPGGGTDTQYF
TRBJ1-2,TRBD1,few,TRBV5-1,TGCGCCAGCAGCGGGGGGACAGGGGAATATGGCTACACCTTC,CASSGGTGEYGYTF
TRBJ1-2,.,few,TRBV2,TGTGCCAGCAGTGAGGGAGGGACGGTTATCCGAGGCTATGGCTACACCTTC,CASSEGGTVIRGYGYTF
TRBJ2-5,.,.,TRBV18,TGTGCCAGCTCACCTGGCGGAGGAGAGACCCAGTACTTC,CASSPGGGETQYF
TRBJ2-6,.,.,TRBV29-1,TGCAGCGTTGGTTACAGCACTGGGGCCAACGTCCTGACTTTC,CSVGYSTGANVLTF
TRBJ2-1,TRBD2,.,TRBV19,TGTGCCAGTAGTGTACCGGGACTAGCGGGGATCCCGGCCTACAATGAGCAGTTCTTC,CASSVPGLAGIPAYNEQFF
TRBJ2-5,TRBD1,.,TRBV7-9,TGTGCCAGCAGCTATCTGGGACAGGGAGAGACCCAGTACTTC,CASSYLGQGETQYF
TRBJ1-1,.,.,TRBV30,TGTGCCTGGAGAGGGGCGGCTGAAGCTTTCTTT,CAWRGAAEAFF
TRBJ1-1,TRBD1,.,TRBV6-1,TGTGCCAGCATCCCACAGGGGACAGGGGGAATGTCTTTCTTT,CASIPQGTGGMSFF
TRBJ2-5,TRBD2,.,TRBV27,TGTGCCAGCAGTTCGAGAAGCGGGAGGAGGGAGACCCAGTACTTC,CASSSRSGRRETQYF
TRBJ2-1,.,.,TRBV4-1,TGCGCCAGCAGCCAAGGATTCGGTAGGGGTAATGAGCAGTTCTTC,CASSQGFGRGNEQFF
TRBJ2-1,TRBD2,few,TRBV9,TGTGCCAGCAGCTCCCATTTGACTAGCGGGAGCCTAAATGAGCAGTTCTTC,CASSSHLTSGSLNEQFF
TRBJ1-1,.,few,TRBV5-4,TGTGCCAGCAGCTTGGATCTGGGGGCAAGGAACACTGAAGCTTTCTTT,CASSLDLGARNTEAFF
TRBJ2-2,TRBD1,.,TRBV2,TGTGCCAGCAGTAGGGACAGGAACACCGGGGAGCTGTTTTTT,CASSRDRNTGELFF
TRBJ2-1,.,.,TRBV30,TGTGCCTGGAGGCCCCGGACTTACAATGAGCAGTTCTTC,CAWRPRTYNEQFF
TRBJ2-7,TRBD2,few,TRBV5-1,TGCGCCAGCAGCCCCCGGACTAGCGGGAGGTCCGGGGTGAAGTACTTC,CASSPRTSGRSGVKYF
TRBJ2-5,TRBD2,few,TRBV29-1,TGCAGCGTTGCGGGACTAGCGGGGCAAGAGACCCAGTACTTC,CSVAGLAGQETQYF
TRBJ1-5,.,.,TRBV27,TGTGCCAGCAGTCGAGGGTCCGCTAATCAGCCCCAGCATTTT,CASSRGSANQPQHF
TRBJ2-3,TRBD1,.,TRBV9,TGTGCCAGCAGCGTTCAACAGGGGGCGCAGTATTTT,CASSVQQGAQYF
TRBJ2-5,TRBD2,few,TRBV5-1,TGCGCCAGCAGCTTTGGACTAGCGGGAGAGACCCAGTACTTC,CASSFGLAGETQYF
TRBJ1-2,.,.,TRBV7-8,TGTGCCAGCAGCTTAGATCGGGAGACTAACTATGGCTACACCTTC,CASSLDRETNYGYTF
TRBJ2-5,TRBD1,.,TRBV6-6,TGTGCCAGCAGTTACACAGGGGGTCAAGAGACCCAGTACTTC,CASSYTGGQETQYF
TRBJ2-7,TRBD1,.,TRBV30,TGTGCCTGGAGTGGGGACAGTTTGGGCTCCTACGAGCAGTACTTC,CAWSGDSLGSYEQYF
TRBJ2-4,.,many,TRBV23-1,TGCGCCAGCACGTTACGGGGAACCCAATACATTCAGTACTTC,CASTLRGTQYIQYF
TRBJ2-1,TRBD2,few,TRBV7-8,TGTGCCAGCAGCTCTAGCGGGACCCGCCCTTACAATGAGCAGTTCTTC,CASSSSGTRPYNEQFF
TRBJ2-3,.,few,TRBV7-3,TGTGCCAGCAGCCGGAGCCTGGTAGATACGCAGTATTTT,CASSRSLVDTQYF
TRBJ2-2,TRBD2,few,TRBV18,TGTGCCAGCTCACCCGGACTAGCGGGAACCGGGGAGCTGTTTTTT,CASSPGLAGTGELFF
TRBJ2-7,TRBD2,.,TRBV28,TGTGCCAGCAGTTTCCAGCGGGGTTGGACCTACGAGCAGTACTTC,CASSFQRGWTYEQYF
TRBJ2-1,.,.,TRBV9,TGTGCCAGCAGCGTAAGTAGCAATGAGCAGTTCTTC,CASSVSSNEQFF
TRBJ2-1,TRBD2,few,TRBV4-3,TGCGCCAGCAGCCCCTCCCCTATAGCGGGAGGTGTCAATGAGCAGTTCTTC,CASSPSPIAGGVNEQFF
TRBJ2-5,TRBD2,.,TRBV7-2,TGTGCCAGCAGCTTAAGACTAGCGGTTCAAGAGACCCAGTACTTC,CASSLRLAVQETQYF
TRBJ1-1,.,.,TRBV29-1,TGCAGCGTTATACCCCGGTTGTGGGGAGGGAACACTGAAGCTTTCTTT,CSVIPRLWGGNTEAFF
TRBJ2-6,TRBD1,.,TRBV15,TGTGCCACCAGCCCCCGGGACAGCTCTGGGGCCAACGTCCTGACTTTC,CATSPRDSSGANVLTF
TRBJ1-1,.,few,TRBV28,TGTGCCAGCAGCCGAGTTAGAAGTTTCTTT,CASSRVRSFF
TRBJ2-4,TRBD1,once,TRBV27,TGTGCCAGCAGTCCATGGCTGACAGGGATAGCCAAAAACATTCAGTACTTC,CASSPWLTGIAKNIQYF